These 2 T cell receptor beta chains came from one sample sequenced in a study of T cell responses to AZD1222 COVID-19 vaccine. Clones were read by immunoSEQ multiplex PCR, and TCRdb kept only the in-frame ones, dropping some. The profile shows about 150,000 clones, more than 85% of them singletons. The sequences come from peripheral blood, collected on day 0 of AZD1222 vaccination. The receptors were gathered from an adult in good health.

The genes are TRBV2 and TRBJ2-5; unclear D gene. V was clipped by 5 bases and J by 3 bases, with 4 bases between them. The CDR3 covers 11 residues. CDR1 SNHLY and CDR2 FYNNEI come from the germline V gene. The CDR3 sequence: CASSTKETQYF. In nucleotides, the CDR3 is TGTGCCAGCAGTACTAAAGAGACCCAGTACTTC.

This chain links TRBV28 with TRBJ2-7, with a weak D call TRBD2 (5 bases). Per the germline V gene, CDR1 is MDHEN and CDR2 is SYDVKM. The length of the CDR3 is 12 residues. The V end was cut by 7 bases, the J end by 1 base, with 8 bases between. CDR3 coding DNA: TGTGCCAGCAAGGAGGCATCCTACGAGCAGTACTTC. It translates to CASKEASYEQYF. The full variable domain, with the rest looked up from reference TRBV28 and TRBJ2-7, is DVKVTQSSRYLVKRTGEKVFLECVQDMDHENMFWYRQDPGLGLRLIYFSYDVKMKEKGDIPEGYSVSREKKERFSLILESASTNQTSMYLCASKEASYEQYFGPGTRLTVT.